This T cell receptor (beta chain) was sequenced for a study of cytomegalovirus exposure and HLA in healthy donors. Turning to the study itself: Around 78 million unique TCRs, all from HLA-typed donors, were included in an early release of the data.

60 Vbeta and 13 Jbeta primers were used in PCR. Clones were sequenced by immunoSEQ multiplex PCR, and TCRdb holds only the in-frame ones, with some missing. This table has some 150,000 clones, 79% appearing once. V dropped 5 bases and J dropped 7 bases, with 21 bases sitting between them. CDR1 and CDR2 (germline): SGHVS, FQNEAQ. This CDR3 region has 17 residues. Study results and limitations: It was shown in a later analysis that HLA-associated TCR beta chains were more clonally expanded than other, equally common chains. An assumption of roughly uniform sequencing depth across donors underlay the presence/absence analyses. TRBV6-2, TRBV6-3 and some other V segments were unresolvable in 87-base-pair reads.

Notes on this clone: Its antigen is as yet unknown.

The chain combines TRBV7-8 with TRBJ1-6, with D perhaps matching TRBD1 (5 bases). This sequence originates from a woman between 45 and 65 years old in good health and CMV-seronegative. The sequenced sample consisted of PBMCs. In DNA form, the CDR3 reads TGTGCCAGCAGCCCCTTCCAAGACAGACTCCCGAATTCACCCCTCCACTTT. This gives the protein CASSPFQDRLPNSPLHF.